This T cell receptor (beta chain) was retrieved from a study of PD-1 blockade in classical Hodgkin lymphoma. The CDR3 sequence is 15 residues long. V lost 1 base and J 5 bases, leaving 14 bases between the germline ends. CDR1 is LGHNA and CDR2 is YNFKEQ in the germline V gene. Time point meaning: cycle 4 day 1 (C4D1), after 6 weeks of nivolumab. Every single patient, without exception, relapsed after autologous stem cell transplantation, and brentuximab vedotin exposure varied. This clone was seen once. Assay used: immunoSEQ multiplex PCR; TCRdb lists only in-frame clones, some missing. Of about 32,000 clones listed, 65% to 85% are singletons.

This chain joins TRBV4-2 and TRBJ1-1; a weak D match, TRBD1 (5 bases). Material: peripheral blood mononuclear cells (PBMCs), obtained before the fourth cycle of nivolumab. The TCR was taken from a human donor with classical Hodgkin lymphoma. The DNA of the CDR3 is TGTGCCAGCAGCCAAGTGGGACCCTTGAGGACTGAAGCTTTCTTT. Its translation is CASSQVGPLRTEAFF.